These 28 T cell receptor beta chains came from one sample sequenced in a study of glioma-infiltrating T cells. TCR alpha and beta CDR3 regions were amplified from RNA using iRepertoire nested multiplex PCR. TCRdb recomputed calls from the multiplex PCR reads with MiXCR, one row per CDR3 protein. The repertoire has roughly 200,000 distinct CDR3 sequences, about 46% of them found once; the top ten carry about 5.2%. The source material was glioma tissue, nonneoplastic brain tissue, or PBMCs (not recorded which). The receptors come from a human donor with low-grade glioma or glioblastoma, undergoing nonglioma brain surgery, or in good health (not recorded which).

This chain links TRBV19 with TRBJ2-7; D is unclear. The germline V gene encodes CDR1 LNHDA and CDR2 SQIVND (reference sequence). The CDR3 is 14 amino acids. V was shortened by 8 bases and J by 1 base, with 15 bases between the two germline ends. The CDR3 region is CASRRSIQSYEQYF. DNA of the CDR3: TGTGCCAGTCGGAGATCTATACAGTCCTACGAGCAGTACTTC.

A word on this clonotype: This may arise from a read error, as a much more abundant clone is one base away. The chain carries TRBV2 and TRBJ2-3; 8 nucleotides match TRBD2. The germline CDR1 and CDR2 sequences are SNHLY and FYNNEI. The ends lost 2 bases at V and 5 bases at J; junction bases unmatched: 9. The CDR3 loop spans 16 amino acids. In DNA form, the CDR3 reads TGTGCCAGCAGTGAAAAGGTGAAAGCGGGAGAAGATACGCAGTATTTT. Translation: CASSEKVKAGEDTQYF.

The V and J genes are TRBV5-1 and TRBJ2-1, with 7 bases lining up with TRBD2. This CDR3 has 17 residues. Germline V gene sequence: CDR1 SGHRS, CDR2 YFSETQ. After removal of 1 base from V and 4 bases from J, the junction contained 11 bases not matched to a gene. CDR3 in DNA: TGCGCCAGCAGCTTGTCCCCCTCGGGACTACCTTACAATGAGCAGTTCTTC. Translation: CASSLSPSGLPYNEQFF.

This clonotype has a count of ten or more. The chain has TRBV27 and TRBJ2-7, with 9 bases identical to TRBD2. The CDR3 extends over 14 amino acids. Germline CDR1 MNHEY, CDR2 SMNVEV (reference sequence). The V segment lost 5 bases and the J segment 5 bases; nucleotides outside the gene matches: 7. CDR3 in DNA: TGTGCCAGCAGTCCCCGACTAGCGGCTAACGAGCAGTACTTC. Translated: CASSPRLAANEQYF.

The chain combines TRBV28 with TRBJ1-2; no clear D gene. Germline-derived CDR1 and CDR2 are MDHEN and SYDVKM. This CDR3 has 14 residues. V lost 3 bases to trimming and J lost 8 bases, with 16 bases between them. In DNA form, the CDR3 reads TGTGCCAGCAGTTTTTTAGCAGGCATAAGAGGCTACACCTTC. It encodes CASSFLAGIRGYTF.

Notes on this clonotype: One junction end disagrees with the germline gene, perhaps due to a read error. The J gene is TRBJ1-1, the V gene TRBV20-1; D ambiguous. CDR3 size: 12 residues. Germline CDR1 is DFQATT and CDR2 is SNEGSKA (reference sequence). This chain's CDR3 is CSALSMGTEDFF. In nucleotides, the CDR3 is TGCAGTGCCCTTAGCATGGGAACTGAAGATTTCTTT.

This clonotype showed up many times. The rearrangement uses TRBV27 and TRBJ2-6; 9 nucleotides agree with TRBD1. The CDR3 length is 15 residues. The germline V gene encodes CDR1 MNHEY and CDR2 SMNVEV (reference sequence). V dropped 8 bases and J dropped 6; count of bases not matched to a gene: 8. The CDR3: CASRQQGAQANVLTF. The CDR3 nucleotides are TGTGCCAGCCGACAACAGGGGGCGCAGGCCAACGTCCTGACTTTC.

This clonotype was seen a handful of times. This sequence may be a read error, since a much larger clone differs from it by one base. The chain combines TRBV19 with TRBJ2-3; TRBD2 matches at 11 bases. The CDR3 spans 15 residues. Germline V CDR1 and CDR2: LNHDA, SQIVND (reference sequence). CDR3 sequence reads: CASNSGRARTGTQYF. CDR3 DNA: TGTGCCAGTAATAGCGGGAGGGCCCGTACAGGTACGCAGTATTTT.

The CDR3 is CASSPTGAQETQYF. DNA of the CDR3: TGTGCCAGCAGTCCGACAGGGGCTCAAGAGACCCAGTACTTC. This chain links TRBV2 with TRBJ2-5, with 8 bases aligning to TRBD1. Germline CDR1 is SNHLY and CDR2 is FYNNEI. V lost 5 bases to trimming and J lost 2 bases; unmatched junction nucleotides: 4. The CDR3 contains 14 residues. Drawing the rest from reference TRBV2 and TRBJ2-5, the complete variable domain is EPEVTQTPSHQVTQMGQEVILRCVPISNHLYFYWYRQILGQKVEFLVSFYNNEISEKSEIFDDQFSVERPDGSNFTLKIRSTKLEDSAMYFCASSPTGAQETQYFGPGTRLLVL.

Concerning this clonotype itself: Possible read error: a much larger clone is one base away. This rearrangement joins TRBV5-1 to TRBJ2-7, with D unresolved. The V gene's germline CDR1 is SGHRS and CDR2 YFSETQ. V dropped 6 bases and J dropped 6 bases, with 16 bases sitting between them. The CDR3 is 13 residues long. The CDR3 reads CASMPEGSGEQYF. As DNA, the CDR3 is TGCGCCAGCATGCCGGAAGGTTCGGGCGAGCAGTACTTC. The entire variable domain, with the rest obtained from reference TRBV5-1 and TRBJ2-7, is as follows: KAGVTQTPRYLIKTRGQQVTLSCSPISGHRSVSWYQQTPGQGLQFLFEYFSETQRNKGNFPGRFSGRQFSNSRSEMNVSTLELGDSALYLCASMPEGSGEQYFGPGTRLTVT.

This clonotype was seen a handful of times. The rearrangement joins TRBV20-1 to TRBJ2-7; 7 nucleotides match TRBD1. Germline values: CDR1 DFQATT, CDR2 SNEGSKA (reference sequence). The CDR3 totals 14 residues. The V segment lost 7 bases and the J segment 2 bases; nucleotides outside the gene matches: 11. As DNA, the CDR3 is TGCAGTGTTATAGGACAGGTACTCCCCTACGAGCAGTACTTC. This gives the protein CSVIGQVLPYEQYF.

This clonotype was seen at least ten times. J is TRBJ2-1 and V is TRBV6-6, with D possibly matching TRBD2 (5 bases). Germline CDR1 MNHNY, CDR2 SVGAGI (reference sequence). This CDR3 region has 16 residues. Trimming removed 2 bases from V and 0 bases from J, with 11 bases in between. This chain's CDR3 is CASSYRAVSSYNEQFF. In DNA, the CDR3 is TGTGCCAGCAGTTACCGAGCGGTCAGCTCCTACAATGAGCAGTTCTTC.

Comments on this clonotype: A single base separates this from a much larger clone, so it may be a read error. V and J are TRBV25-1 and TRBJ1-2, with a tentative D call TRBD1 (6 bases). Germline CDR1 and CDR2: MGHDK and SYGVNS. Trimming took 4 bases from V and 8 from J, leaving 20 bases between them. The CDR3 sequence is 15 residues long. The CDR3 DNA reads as TGTGCCAGCAGTGGCCTGGGACACCCCCAAAAAGGCTACACCTTC. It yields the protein CASSGLGHPQKGYTF.

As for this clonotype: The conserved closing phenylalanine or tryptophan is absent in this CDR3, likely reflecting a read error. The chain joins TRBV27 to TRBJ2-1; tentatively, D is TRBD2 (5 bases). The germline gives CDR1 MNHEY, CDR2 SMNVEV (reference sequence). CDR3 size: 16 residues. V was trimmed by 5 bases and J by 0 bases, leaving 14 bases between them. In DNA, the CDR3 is TGTGCCAGCAGTGCCGAGTGGGAGTTCTCCTACAATGAGCAGTTCTCC. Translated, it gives CASSAEWEFSYNEQFS.

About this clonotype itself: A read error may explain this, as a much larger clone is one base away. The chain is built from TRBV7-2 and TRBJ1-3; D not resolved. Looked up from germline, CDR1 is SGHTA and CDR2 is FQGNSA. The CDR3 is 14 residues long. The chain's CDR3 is CASILVDGRNTIYF. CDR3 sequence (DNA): TGTGCCAGCATCTTAGTTGACGGCCGAAACACCATATATTTT.

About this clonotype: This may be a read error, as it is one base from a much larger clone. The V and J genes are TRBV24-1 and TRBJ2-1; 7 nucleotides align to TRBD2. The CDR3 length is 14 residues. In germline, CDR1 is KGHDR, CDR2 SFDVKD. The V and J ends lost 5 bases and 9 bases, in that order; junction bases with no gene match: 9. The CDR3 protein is CATSGYPTSVEQFF. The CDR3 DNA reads TGTGCCACCAGTGGTTACCCTACTAGCGTTGAGCAGTTCTTC.

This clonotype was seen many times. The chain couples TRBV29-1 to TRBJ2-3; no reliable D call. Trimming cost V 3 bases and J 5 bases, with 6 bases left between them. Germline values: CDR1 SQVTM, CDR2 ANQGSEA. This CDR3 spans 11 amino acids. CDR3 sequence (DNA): TGCAGCGTTGACCATAAAGATACGCAGTATTTT. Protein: CSVDHKDTQYF.

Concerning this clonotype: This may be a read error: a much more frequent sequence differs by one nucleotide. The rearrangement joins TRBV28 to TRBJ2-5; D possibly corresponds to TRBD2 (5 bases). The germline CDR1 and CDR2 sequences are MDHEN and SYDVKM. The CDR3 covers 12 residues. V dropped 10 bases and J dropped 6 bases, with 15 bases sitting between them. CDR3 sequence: CATRVASKTQYF. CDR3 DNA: TGTGCCACCCGTGTAGCGAGCAAGACCCAGTACTTC.

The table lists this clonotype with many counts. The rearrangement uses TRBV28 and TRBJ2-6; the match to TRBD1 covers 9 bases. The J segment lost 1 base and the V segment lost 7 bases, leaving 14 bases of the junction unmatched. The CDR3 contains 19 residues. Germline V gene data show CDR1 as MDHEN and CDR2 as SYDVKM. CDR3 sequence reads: CASTQRTGGGGSGANVLTF. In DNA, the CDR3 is TGTGCCAGCACACAAAGAACAGGGGGCGGGGGTTCTGGGGCCAACGTCCTGACTTTC.

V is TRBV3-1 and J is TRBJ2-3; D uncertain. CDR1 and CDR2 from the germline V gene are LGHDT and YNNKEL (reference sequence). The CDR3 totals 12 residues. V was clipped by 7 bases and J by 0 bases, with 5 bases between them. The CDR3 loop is CASTPSTDTQYF. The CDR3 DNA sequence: TGTGCCAGCACCCCGAGCACAGATACGCAGTATTTT.

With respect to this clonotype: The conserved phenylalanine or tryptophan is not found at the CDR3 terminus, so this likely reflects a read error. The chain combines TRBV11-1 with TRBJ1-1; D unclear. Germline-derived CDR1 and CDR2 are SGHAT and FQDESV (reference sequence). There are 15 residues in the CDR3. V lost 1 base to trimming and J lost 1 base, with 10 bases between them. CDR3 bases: TGTGCCAGCAGCTTAGGCCTGGGGAGGAACACTGAAGCTTTCTCT. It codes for CASSLGLGRNTEAFS.

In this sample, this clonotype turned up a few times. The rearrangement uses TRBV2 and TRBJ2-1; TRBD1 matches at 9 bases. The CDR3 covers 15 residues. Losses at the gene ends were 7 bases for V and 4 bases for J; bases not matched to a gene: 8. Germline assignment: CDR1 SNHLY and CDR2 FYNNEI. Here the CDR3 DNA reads TGTGCCAGCAAGCAAGACAGGGGGACATACAATGAGCAGTTCTTC. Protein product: CASKQDRGTYNEQFF.

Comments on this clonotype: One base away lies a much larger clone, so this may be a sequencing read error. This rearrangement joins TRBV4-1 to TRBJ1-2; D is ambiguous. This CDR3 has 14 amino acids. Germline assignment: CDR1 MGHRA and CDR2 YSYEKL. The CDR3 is CASSATGLNYDYTF. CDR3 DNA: TGCGCCAGCAGCGCTACTGGCCTTAACTATGACTACACCTTC.

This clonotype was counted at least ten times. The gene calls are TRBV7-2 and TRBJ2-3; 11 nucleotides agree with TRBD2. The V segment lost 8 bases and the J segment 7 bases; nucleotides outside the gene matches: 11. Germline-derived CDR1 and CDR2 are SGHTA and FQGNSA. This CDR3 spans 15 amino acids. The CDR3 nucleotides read TGTGCCAGCTCCCTAGCGGGAGGACTCGATTATACGCAGTATTTT. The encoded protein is CASSLAGGLDYTQYF.

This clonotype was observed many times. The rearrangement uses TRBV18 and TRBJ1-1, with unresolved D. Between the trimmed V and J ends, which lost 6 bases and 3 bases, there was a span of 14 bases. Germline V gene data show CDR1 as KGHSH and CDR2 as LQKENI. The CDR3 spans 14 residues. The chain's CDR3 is CASSREGGDTEAFF. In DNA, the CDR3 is TGTGCCAGCTCTAGGGAGGGCGGAGACACTGAAGCTTTCTTT.

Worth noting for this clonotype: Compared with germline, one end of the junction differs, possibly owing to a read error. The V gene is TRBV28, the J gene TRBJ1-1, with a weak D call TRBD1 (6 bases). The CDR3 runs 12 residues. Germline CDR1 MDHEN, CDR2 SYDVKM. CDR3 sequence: CASSLDSAEDFF. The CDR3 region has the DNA TGTGCCAGCAGTTTGGACAGTGCTGAAGATTTCTTT.

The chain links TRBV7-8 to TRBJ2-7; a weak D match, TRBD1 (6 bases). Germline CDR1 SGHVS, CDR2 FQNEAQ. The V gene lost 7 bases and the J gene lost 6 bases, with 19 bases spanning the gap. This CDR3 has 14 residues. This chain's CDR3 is CASNLDRMGREQYF. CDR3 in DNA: TGTGCCAGCAACCTTGACAGGATGGGACGCGAGCAGTACTTC.

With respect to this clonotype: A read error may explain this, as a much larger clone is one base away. The CDR3 DNA reads TGTGCCAGCACCCGAGCCGGGACATCCACCGGGGAGCCGTTTTTT. Its translation is CASTRAGTSTGEPFF. The rearrangement uses TRBV6-2 or TRBV6-3 and TRBJ2-2, with D perhaps matching TRBD1 (6 bases). This CDR3 has 15 residues. The germline V gene encodes CDR1 MNHEY and CDR2 SVGEGT.